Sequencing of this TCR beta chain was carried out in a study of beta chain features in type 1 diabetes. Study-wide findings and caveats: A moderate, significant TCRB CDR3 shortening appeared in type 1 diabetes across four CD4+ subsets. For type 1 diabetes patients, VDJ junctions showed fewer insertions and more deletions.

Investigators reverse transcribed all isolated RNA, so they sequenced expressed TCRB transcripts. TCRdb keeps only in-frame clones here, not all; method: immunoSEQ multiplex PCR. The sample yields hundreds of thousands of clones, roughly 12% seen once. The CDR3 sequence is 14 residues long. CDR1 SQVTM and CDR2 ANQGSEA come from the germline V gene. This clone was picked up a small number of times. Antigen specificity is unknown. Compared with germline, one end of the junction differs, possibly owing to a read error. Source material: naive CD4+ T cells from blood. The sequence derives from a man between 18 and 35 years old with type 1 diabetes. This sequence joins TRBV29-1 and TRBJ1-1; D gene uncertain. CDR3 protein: CSAEKSTLGGEAFF. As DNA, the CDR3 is TGCAGCGCTGAAAAATCGACGCTTGGAGGTGAAGCTTTCTTT.